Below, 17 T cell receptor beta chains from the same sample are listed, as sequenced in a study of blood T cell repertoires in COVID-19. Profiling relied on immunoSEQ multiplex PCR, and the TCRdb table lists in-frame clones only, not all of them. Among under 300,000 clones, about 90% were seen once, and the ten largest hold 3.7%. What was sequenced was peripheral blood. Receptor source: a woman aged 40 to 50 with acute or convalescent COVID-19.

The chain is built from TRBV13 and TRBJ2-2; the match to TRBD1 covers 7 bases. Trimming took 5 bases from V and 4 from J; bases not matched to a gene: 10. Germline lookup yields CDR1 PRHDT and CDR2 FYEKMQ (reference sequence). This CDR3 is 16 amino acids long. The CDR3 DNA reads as TGTGCCAGCAGCCAACAGGGGACAATTTTCACCGGGGAGCTGTTTTTT. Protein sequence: CASSQQGTIFTGELFF. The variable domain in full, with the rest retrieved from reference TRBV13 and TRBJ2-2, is AAGVIQSPRHLIKEKRETATLKCYPIPRHDTVYWYQQGPGQDPQFLISFYEKMQSDKGSIPDRFSAQQFSDYHSELNMSSLELGDSALYFCASSQQGTIFTGELFFGEGSRLTVL.

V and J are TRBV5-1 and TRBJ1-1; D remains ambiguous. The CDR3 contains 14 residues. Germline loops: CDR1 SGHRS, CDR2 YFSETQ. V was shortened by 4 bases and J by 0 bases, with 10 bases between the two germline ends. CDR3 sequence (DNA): TGCGCCAGCAGCCCCGGGATCATGAACACTGAAGCTTTCTTT. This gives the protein CASSPGIMNTEAFF.

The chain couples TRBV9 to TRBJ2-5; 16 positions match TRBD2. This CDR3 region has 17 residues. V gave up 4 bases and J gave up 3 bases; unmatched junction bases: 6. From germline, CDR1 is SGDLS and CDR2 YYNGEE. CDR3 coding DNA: TGTGCCAGCAGCCCAGGGACTAGCGGGGGGGATAAAGAGACCCAGTACTTC. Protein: CASSPGTSGGDKETQYF.

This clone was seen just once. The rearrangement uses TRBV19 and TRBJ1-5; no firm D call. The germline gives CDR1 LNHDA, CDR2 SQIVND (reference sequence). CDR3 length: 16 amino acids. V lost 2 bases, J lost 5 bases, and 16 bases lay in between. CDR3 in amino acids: CASSIFLRGSHQPQHF. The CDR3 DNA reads TGTGCCAGTAGTATATTCCTGAGAGGCAGCCATCAGCCCCAGCATTTT.

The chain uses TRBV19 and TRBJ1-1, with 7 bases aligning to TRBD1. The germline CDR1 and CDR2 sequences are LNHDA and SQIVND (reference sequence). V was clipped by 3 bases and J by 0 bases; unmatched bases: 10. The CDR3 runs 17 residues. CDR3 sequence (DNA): TGTGCCAGTAGTATCTTGGGGACAGCAAACCTGAACACTGAAGCTTTCTTT. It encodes CASSILGTANLNTEAFF.

CDR3 region: CAWSVQGAKEKLFF. CDR3 sequence (DNA): TGTGCCTGGAGTGTACAGGGGGCGAAGGAAAAACTGTTTTTT. The chain is built from TRBV30 and TRBJ1-4; TRBD1 matches 9 bases. Germline CDR1 is GTSNPN and CDR2 is SVGIG (reference sequence). V was clipped by 0 bases and J by 8 bases; unmatched bases: 4. This CDR3 region has 14 residues.

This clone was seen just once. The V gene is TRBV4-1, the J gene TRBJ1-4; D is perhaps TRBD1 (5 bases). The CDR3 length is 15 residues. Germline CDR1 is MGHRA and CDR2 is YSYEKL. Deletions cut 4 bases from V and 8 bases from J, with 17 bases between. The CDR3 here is CASSPRGTGGEKLFF. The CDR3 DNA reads TGCGCCAGCAGCCCCCGGGGAACAGGAGGGGAAAAACTGTTTTTT.

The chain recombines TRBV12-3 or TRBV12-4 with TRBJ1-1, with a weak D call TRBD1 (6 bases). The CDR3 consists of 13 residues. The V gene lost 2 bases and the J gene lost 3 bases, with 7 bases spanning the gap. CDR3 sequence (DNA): TGTGCCAGCAGTTTATACAGGGACACTGAAGCTTTCTTT. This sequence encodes CASSLYRDTEAFF.

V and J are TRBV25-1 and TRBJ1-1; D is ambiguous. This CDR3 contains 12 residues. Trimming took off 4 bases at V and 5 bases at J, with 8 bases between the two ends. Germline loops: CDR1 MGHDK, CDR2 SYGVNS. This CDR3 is CASSGGWTEAFF. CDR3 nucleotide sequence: TGTGCCAGCAGTGGAGGGTGGACTGAAGCTTTCTTT. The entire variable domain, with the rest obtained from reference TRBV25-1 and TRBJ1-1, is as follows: EADIYQTPRYLVIGTGKKITLECSQTMGHDKMYWYQQDPGMELHLIHYSYGVNSTEKGDLSSESTVSRIRTEHFPLTLESARPSHTSQYLCASSGGWTEAFFGQGTRLTVV.

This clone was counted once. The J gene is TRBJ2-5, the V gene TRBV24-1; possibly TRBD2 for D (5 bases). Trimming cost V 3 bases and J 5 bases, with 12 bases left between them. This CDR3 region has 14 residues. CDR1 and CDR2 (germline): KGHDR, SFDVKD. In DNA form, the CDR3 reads TGTGCCACCAGTGATACTCGAGGGAGCGAGACCCAGTACTTC. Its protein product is CATSDTRGSETQYF.

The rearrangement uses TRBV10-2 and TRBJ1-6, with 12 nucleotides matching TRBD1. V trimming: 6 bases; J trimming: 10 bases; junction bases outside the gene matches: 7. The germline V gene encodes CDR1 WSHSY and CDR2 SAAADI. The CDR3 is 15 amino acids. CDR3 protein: CASRPGQGAESPLHF. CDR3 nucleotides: TGCGCCAGCAGACCGGGACAGGGGGCAGAGTCACCCCTCCACTTT.

CDR3 loop: CASSSGTANSPLHF. The DNA of the CDR3 is TGTGCCAGCAGCTCCGGGACAGCAAATTCACCCCTCCACTTT. This chain joins TRBV5-8 and TRBJ1-6, with TRBD1 matching over 7 bases. The length of the CDR3 is 14 residues. Germline V lookup: CDR1 SGHTS, CDR2 YDEGEE. The V gene end was trimmed by 3 bases and the J gene end by 7 bases; junction bases not matched to a gene: 4.

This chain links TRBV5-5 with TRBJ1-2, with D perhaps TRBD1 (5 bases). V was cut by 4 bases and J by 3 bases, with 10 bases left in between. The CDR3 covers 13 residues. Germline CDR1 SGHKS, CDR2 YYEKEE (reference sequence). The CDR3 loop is CASSPRDDYGYTF. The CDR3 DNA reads TGTGCCAGCAGCCCGCGGGACGACTATGGCTACACCTTC. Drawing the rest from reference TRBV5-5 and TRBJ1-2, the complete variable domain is DAGVTQSPTHLIKTRGQQVTLRCSPISGHKSVSWYQQVLGQGPQFIFQYYEKEERGRGNFPDRFSARQFPNYSSELNVNALLLGDSALYLCASSPRDDYGYTFGSGTRLTVV.

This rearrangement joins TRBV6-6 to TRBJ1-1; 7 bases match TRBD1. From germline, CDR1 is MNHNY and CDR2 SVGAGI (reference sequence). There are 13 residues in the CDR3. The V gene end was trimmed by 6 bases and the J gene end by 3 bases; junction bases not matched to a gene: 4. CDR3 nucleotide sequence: TGTGCCAGCAGGGAAGACAGGGACACTGAAGCTTTCTTT. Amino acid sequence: CASREDRDTEAFF.

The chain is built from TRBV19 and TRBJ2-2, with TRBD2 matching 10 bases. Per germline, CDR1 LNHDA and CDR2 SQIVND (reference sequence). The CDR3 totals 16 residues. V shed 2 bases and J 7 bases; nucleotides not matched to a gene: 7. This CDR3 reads CASSIMASGGFGELFF. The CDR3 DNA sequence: TGTGCCAGTAGTATAATGGCTAGCGGGGGTTTCGGGGAGCTGTTTTTT.

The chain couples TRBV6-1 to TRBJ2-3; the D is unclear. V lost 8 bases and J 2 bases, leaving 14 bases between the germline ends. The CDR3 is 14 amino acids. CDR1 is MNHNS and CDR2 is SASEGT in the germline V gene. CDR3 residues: CASWEASSTDTQYF. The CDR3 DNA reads TGTGCCAGCTGGGAAGCGAGCTCCACAGATACGCAGTATTTT.

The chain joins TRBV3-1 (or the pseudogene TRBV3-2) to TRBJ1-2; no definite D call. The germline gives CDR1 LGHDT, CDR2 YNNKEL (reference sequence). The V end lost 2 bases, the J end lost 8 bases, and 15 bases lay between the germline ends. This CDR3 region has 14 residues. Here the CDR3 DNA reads TGTGCCAGCAGCCAAAATCCCCGGGAGGCGGGCTACACCTTC. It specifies CASSQNPREAGYTF.